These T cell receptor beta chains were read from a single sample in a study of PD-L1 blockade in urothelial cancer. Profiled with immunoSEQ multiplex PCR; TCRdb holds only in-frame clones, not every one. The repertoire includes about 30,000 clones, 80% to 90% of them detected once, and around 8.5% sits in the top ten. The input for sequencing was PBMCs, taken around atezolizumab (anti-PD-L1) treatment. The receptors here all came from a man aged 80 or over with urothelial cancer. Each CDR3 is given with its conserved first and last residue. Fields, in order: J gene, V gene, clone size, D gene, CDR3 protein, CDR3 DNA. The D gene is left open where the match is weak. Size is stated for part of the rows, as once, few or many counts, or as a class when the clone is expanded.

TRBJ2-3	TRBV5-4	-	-	CASSLAKSTDTQYF	TGTGCCAGCAGCTTGGCAAAAAGCACAGATACGCAGTATTTT
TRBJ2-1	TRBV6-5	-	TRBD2	CASTTSVHNEQFF	TGTGCCAGCACGACTAGCGTTCACAATGAGCAGTTCTTC
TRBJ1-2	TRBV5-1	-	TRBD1	CASSLDGTVYTF	TGCGCCAGCAGCTTGGATGGGACAGTCTACACCTTC
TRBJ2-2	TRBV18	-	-	CASSPLSGNTGELFF	TGTGCCAGCTCACCATTAAGCGGGAACACCGGGGAGCTGTTTTTT
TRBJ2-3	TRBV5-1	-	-	CASGSTGGDLTGTQYF	TGCGCCAGTGGCTCGACTGGAGGAGACCTAACGGGTACGCAGTATTTT
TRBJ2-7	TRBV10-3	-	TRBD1	CAIRTEPGQGYEQYF	TGTGCCATCAGGACCGAACCTGGACAGGGCTACGAGCAGTACTTC
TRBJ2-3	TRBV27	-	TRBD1	CASSIVSSDRVRSTDTQYF	TGTGCCAGCAGTATCGTCTCTTCTGACAGGGTCCGTAGCACAGATACGCAGTATTTT
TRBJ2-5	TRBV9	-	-	CASSGSRGKYQETQYF	TGTGCCAGCAGCGGCTCCCGCGGAAAGTACCAAGAGACCCAGTACTTC
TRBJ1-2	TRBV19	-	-	CASTLDPGGSYGYTF	TGTGCCAGTACCCTCGATCCCGGGGGGAGCTATGGCTACACCTTC
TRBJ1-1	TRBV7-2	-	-	CASSLGAGFAEAFF	TGTGCCAGCAGCTTAGGTGCGGGGTTCGCTGAAGCTTTCTTT
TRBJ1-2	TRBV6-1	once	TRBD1	CASSFRQGPNYGYTF	TGTGCCAGCAGTTTCCGACAGGGCCCTAACTATGGCTACACCTTC
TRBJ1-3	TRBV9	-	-	CASSVGAEAGNTIYF	TGTGCCAGCAGCGTAGGGGCAGAAGCTGGAAACACCATATATTTT
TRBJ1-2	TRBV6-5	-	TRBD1	CASSYQNRGGYTF	TGTGCCAGCAGTTACCAAAACAGGGGAGGCTACACCTTC
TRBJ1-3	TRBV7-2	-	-	CASSLAYGSSGNTIYF	TGTGCCAGCAGCTTAGCTTACGGGTCCTCTGGAAACACCATATATTTT
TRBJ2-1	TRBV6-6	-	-	CASRTERSNEQFF	TGTGCCAGCAGAACAGAGCGGAGTAATGAGCAGTTCTTC
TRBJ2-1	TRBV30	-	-	CAWSVGTSDNEQFF	TGTGCCTGGAGTGTAGGGACATCCGATAATGAGCAGTTCTTC
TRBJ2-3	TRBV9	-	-	CASSARDTQYF	TGTGCCAGCAGCGCTCGGGATACGCAGTATTTT
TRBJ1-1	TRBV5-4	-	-	CASSLDFGRNTEAFF	TGTGCCAGCAGCTTGGATTTCGGGAGGAACACTGAAGCTTTCTTT
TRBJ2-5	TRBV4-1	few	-	CASSQEAQTIQETQYF	TGCGCCAGCAGCCAAGAGGCACAGACTATCCAAGAGACCCAGTACTTC
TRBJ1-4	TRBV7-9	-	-	CASSLDTTSATNEKLFF	TGTGCCAGCAGCCTTGACACGACCTCTGCAACTAATGAAAAACTGTTTTTT
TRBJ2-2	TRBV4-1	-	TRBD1	CASSPGQGTATGELFF	TGCGCCAGCAGCCCCGGACAGGGCACGGCCACCGGGGAGCTGTTTTTT
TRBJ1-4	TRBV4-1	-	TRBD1	CASSHSTGAGGEKLFF	TGCGCCAGCAGCCATTCAACAGGGGCAGGTGGGGAAAAACTGTTTTTT
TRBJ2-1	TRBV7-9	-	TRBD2	CASSSGLAGALHQFF	TGTGCCAGCAGCTCCGGACTAGCGGGAGCCTTGCACCAGTTCTTC
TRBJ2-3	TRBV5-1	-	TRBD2	CTSSGGIAGGTDTQYF	TGCACCAGCAGCGGGGGAATAGCGGGAGGCACAGATACGCAGTATTTT
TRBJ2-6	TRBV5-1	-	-	CASSLGTSSSGANVLTF	TGCGCCAGCAGCTTGGGGACTTCCAGCTCTGGGGCCAACGTCCTGACTTTC
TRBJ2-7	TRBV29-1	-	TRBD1	CSVDRGYGEQYF	TGCAGCGTCGACAGGGGTTACGGCGAGCAGTACTTC
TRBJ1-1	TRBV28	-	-	CASSLGARGSEAFF	TGTGCCAGCAGTTTAGGGGCGCGGGGGAGTGAAGCTTTCTTT
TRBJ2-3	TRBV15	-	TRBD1	CATSRGTGEPSTDTQYF	TGTGCCACCAGCAGGGGGACAGGGGAACCTAGCACAGATACGCAGTATTTT
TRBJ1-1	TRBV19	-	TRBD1	CASSWTGNTEAFF	TGTGCCAGTAGTTGGACAGGGAACACTGAAGCTTTCTTT
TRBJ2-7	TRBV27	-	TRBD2	CASSLLPGGAYEQYF	TGTGCCAGCAGTTTGTTACCGGGAGGGGCCTACGAGCAGTACTTC
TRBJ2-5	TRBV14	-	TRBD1	CASSHLGTGQETQYF	TGTGCCAGCAGCCACCTCGGGACAGGCCAAGAGACCCAGTACTTC
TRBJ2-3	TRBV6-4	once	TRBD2	CASSELAGTTDTQYF	TGTGCCAGCAGTGAACTAGCGGGTACCACAGATACGCAGTATTTT
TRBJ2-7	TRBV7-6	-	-	CASSPQQGTYEQYF	TGTGCCAGCAGCCCTCAACAGGGCACCTACGAGCAGTACTTC
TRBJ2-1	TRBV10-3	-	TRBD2	CAISGSGEGTYNEQFF	TGTGCCATCAGTGGATCGGGGGAGGGAACCTACAATGAGCAGTTCTTC
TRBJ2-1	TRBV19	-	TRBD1	CASTTTGKSSYNEQFF	TGTGCCAGTACCACGACAGGGAAGAGCTCCTACAATGAGCAGTTCTTC
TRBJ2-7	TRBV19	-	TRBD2	CASSSGGPYEQYF	TGTGCCAGTAGTTCGGGAGGGCCCTACGAGCAGTACTTC
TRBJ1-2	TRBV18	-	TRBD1	CASSLTSDRGTYGYTF	TGTGCCAGCTCACTGACCTCGGACAGGGGGACCTATGGCTACACCTTC
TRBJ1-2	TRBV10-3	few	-	CASRKENYGYTF	TGTGCCTCCAGGAAAGAGAACTATGGCTACACCTTC
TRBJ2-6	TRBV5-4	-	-	CASSSSGRSGANVLTF	TGTGCCAGCAGCTCCTCAGGTCGTTCTGGGGCCAACGTCCTGACTTTC
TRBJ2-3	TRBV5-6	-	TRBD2	CASSLLSGRETTDTQYF	TGTGCCAGCAGCTTGTTAAGCGGGAGGGAAACGACAGATACGCAGTATTTT
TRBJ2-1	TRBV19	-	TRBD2	CASRREGPYNEQFF	TGTGCCAGTAGGCGGGAGGGCCCCTACAATGAGCAGTTCTTC
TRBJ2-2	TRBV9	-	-	CASSVGRESGELFF	TGTGCCAGCAGCGTGGGCCGGGAGTCCGGGGAGCTGTTTTTT
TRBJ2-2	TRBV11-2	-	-	CASNPGQNTGELFF	TGTGCCAGCAACCCGGGACAGAACACCGGGGAGCTGTTTTTT
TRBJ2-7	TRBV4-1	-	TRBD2	CASSLKPGLAGDEQYF	TGCGCCAGCAGCCTTAAGCCGGGACTAGCGGGAGACGAGCAGTACTTC
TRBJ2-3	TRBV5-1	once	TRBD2	CASSLLTSGSRDTQYF	TGCGCCAGCAGCCTTTTGACTAGCGGGAGTAGAGATACGCAGTATTTT
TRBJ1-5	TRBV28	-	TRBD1	CASRTGGNQPQHF	TGTGCCTCACGGACAGGAGGCAATCAGCCCCAGCATTTT
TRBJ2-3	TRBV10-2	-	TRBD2	CASTGTSGGIDTQYF	TGCGCCAGCACCGGGACTAGCGGAGGGATAGATACGCAGTATTTT
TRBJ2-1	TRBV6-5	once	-	CASSRGLGYNEQFF	TGTGCCAGCAGTCGCGGACTGGGCTACAATGAGCAGTTCTTC
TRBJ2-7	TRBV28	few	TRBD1	CASSWDSPYEQYF	TGTGCCAGCAGTTGGGACAGTCCCTACGAGCAGTACTTC
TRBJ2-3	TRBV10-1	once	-	CASSEWGSGTDTQYF	TGCGCCAGCAGTGAGTGGGGCAGTGGAACAGATACGCAGTATTTT